This entry is about one T cell receptor (beta chain). The antigen is not known. These data belong to a study of regulatory and conventional T cells in RAG deficiency. Study observations and caveats: Other subsets showed roughly 10-fold reductions, but Treg unique TCR beta sequences fell roughly 110-fold in these patients. RAG-deficient patients showed markedly lower Shannon entropy and higher Simpson indices than control T-cell subsets. Patient subsets had shorter CDR3s; Omenn Treg-Tconv overlap exceeded 75%.

Profiling relied on immunoSEQ multiplex PCR, and the TCRdb table lists in-frame clones only, not all of them. The top ten hold roughly 0.73% of the sample, which has some 20,000 clones, 93% seen once. V lost 3 bases to trimming and J lost 7 bases; unmatched junction nucleotides: 12. CDR1 and CDR2 from the germline V gene are SGHRS and YFSETQ. CDR3 length: 15 residues. Blood CD4+ CD25-low CD127-high conventional T cells supplied the genomic DNA template. Separately, the same data were catalogued under a study of regulatory T cells. That investigation notes: The PCR used 52 TRBV and 13 TRBJ primers.

The sample was CD4+ T cells sorted from blood. The chain recombines TRBV5-1 with TRBJ1-1; 7 bases agree with TRBD1. The sequence derives from a human donor in good health. The CDR3 nucleotides are TGCGCCAGCAGCTCATTCGGAGGGGGCTTTGGTGAAGCTTTCTTT. It is translated as CASSSFGGGFGEAFF.